This record covers a single T cell receptor (beta chain). The antigen is unknown. This CDR3 is 17 amino acids long. V lost 0 bases and J lost 2; bases outside the gene matches: 6. Germline assignment: CDR1 LGHNA and CDR2 YSLEER. Using quantitative 5'-RACE with molecular barcodes, the authors made TCR beta libraries. TCRdb re-derived calls from the 5' RACE reads in MiXCR, one entry per CDR3 protein. The sample lists 700,000 to 850,000 distinct CDR3 sequences; about 11% were seen once. The data belong to a study of CD8 T cells in ankylosing spondylitis. Study-level results: Disease-associated clones were CD8+ and fairly uncommon in peripheral blood. Earlier work had already found some motif variants in reactive arthritis synovial fluid and blood. Typical of ankylosing spondylitis blood, it appeared, was a TCR beta motif of several highly homologous variants. Disease-linked clones reportedly concentrated significantly in matched ankylosing spondylitis synovial fluid.

The chain combines TRBV4-3 with TRBJ2-3; TRBD2 matches 9 bases. Sequenced sample: blood, either unsorted or a sorted T cell fraction (not recorded which). The clonotype comes from a male donor with ankylosing spondylitis. The CDR3 DNA sequence: TGCGCCAGCAGCCAAGAGGGAGCTAGCGGGAACACAGATACGCAGTATTTT. This encodes CASSQEGASGNTDTQYF.